Presented here are 5 T cell receptor beta chains from one specimen sequenced in a study of blood T cell repertoires in COVID-19. Here immunoSEQ multiplex PCR was the method, and the copy in TCRdb shows in-frame clones only, minus some. The data show 130,000 or so clones, around nine tenths seen once. The sequenced sample consisted of peripheral blood. Receptors originate from a human donor in a cohort sampled during active COVID-19.

The chain links TRBV11-2 to TRBJ2-7; maybe TRBD1 (6 bases). This CDR3 has 13 residues. V lost 6 bases, J lost 7 bases, and 16 bases lay in between. Germline CDR1 and CDR2: SGHAT and FQNNGV. The CDR3 reads CASSGQRAWEQYF. Written as DNA, the CDR3 is TGTGCCAGCAGTGGACAGAGAGCATGGGAGCAGTACTTC. The entire variable domain, with the rest obtained from reference TRBV11-2 and TRBJ2-7, is as follows: EAGVAQSPRYKIIEKRQSVAFWCNPISGHATLYWYQQILGQGPKLLIQFQNNGVVDDSQLPKDRFSAERLKGVDSTLKIQPAKLEDSAVYLCASSGQRAWEQYFGPGTRLTVT.

The chain recombines TRBV7-8 with TRBJ1-3; D call uncertain. With 0 bases removed from V and 1 base from J, the gap between germline ends came to 7 bases. Germline V gene data show CDR1 as SGHVS and CDR2 as FQNEAQ. The CDR3 sequence is 15 residues long. The DNA for the CDR3 is TGTGCCAGCAGCTTAGCGTCAGGATCTGGAAACACCATATATTTT. Amino acids: CASSLASGSGNTIYF.

This clone was counted between two and nine times. The chain uses TRBV7-9 and TRBJ2-1; D gene uncertain. V lost 5 bases and J 5 bases, leaving 22 bases between the germline ends. The CDR3 runs to 17 residues. The germline V gene has CDR1 SEHNR and CDR2 FQNEAQ (reference sequence). CDR3 coding DNA: TGTGCCAGCAGCCCCGCGGCATCTGCGATTGGCCACAATGAGCAGTTCTTC. Residues: CASSPAASAIGHNEQFF.

In DNA form, the CDR3 reads TGCGCCAGCAGCCAAGATTACTCCCTAGCGGGGTCAAACAATGAGCAGTTCTTC. It yields the protein CASSQDYSLAGSNNEQFF. The chain couples TRBV4-1 to TRBJ2-1, with 9 bases lining up with TRBD2. The CDR3 has 18 amino acids. The V and J ends lost 0 bases and 5 bases, in that order; junction bases with no gene match: 11. The germline V gene has CDR1 MGHRA and CDR2 YSYEKL.

The J gene is TRBJ1-4, the V gene TRBV18; perhaps TRBD1 as D (5 bases). In germline, CDR1 is KGHSH, CDR2 LQKENI. The V gene lost 3 bases and the J gene lost 5 bases, with 13 bases spanning the gap. The CDR3 has 15 residues. CDR3 protein: CASSPGRDLNEKLFF. CDR3 nucleotides: TGTGCCAGCTCACCTGGGAGGGACTTGAATGAAAAACTGTTTTTT. Full variable domain (remainder filled in from reference TRBV18 and TRBJ1-4): NAGVMQNPRHLVRRRGQEARLRCSPMKGHSHVYWYRQLPEEGLKFMVYLQKENIIDESGMPKERFSAEFPKEGPSILRIQQVVRGDSAAYFCASSPGRDLNEKLFFGSGTQLSVL.